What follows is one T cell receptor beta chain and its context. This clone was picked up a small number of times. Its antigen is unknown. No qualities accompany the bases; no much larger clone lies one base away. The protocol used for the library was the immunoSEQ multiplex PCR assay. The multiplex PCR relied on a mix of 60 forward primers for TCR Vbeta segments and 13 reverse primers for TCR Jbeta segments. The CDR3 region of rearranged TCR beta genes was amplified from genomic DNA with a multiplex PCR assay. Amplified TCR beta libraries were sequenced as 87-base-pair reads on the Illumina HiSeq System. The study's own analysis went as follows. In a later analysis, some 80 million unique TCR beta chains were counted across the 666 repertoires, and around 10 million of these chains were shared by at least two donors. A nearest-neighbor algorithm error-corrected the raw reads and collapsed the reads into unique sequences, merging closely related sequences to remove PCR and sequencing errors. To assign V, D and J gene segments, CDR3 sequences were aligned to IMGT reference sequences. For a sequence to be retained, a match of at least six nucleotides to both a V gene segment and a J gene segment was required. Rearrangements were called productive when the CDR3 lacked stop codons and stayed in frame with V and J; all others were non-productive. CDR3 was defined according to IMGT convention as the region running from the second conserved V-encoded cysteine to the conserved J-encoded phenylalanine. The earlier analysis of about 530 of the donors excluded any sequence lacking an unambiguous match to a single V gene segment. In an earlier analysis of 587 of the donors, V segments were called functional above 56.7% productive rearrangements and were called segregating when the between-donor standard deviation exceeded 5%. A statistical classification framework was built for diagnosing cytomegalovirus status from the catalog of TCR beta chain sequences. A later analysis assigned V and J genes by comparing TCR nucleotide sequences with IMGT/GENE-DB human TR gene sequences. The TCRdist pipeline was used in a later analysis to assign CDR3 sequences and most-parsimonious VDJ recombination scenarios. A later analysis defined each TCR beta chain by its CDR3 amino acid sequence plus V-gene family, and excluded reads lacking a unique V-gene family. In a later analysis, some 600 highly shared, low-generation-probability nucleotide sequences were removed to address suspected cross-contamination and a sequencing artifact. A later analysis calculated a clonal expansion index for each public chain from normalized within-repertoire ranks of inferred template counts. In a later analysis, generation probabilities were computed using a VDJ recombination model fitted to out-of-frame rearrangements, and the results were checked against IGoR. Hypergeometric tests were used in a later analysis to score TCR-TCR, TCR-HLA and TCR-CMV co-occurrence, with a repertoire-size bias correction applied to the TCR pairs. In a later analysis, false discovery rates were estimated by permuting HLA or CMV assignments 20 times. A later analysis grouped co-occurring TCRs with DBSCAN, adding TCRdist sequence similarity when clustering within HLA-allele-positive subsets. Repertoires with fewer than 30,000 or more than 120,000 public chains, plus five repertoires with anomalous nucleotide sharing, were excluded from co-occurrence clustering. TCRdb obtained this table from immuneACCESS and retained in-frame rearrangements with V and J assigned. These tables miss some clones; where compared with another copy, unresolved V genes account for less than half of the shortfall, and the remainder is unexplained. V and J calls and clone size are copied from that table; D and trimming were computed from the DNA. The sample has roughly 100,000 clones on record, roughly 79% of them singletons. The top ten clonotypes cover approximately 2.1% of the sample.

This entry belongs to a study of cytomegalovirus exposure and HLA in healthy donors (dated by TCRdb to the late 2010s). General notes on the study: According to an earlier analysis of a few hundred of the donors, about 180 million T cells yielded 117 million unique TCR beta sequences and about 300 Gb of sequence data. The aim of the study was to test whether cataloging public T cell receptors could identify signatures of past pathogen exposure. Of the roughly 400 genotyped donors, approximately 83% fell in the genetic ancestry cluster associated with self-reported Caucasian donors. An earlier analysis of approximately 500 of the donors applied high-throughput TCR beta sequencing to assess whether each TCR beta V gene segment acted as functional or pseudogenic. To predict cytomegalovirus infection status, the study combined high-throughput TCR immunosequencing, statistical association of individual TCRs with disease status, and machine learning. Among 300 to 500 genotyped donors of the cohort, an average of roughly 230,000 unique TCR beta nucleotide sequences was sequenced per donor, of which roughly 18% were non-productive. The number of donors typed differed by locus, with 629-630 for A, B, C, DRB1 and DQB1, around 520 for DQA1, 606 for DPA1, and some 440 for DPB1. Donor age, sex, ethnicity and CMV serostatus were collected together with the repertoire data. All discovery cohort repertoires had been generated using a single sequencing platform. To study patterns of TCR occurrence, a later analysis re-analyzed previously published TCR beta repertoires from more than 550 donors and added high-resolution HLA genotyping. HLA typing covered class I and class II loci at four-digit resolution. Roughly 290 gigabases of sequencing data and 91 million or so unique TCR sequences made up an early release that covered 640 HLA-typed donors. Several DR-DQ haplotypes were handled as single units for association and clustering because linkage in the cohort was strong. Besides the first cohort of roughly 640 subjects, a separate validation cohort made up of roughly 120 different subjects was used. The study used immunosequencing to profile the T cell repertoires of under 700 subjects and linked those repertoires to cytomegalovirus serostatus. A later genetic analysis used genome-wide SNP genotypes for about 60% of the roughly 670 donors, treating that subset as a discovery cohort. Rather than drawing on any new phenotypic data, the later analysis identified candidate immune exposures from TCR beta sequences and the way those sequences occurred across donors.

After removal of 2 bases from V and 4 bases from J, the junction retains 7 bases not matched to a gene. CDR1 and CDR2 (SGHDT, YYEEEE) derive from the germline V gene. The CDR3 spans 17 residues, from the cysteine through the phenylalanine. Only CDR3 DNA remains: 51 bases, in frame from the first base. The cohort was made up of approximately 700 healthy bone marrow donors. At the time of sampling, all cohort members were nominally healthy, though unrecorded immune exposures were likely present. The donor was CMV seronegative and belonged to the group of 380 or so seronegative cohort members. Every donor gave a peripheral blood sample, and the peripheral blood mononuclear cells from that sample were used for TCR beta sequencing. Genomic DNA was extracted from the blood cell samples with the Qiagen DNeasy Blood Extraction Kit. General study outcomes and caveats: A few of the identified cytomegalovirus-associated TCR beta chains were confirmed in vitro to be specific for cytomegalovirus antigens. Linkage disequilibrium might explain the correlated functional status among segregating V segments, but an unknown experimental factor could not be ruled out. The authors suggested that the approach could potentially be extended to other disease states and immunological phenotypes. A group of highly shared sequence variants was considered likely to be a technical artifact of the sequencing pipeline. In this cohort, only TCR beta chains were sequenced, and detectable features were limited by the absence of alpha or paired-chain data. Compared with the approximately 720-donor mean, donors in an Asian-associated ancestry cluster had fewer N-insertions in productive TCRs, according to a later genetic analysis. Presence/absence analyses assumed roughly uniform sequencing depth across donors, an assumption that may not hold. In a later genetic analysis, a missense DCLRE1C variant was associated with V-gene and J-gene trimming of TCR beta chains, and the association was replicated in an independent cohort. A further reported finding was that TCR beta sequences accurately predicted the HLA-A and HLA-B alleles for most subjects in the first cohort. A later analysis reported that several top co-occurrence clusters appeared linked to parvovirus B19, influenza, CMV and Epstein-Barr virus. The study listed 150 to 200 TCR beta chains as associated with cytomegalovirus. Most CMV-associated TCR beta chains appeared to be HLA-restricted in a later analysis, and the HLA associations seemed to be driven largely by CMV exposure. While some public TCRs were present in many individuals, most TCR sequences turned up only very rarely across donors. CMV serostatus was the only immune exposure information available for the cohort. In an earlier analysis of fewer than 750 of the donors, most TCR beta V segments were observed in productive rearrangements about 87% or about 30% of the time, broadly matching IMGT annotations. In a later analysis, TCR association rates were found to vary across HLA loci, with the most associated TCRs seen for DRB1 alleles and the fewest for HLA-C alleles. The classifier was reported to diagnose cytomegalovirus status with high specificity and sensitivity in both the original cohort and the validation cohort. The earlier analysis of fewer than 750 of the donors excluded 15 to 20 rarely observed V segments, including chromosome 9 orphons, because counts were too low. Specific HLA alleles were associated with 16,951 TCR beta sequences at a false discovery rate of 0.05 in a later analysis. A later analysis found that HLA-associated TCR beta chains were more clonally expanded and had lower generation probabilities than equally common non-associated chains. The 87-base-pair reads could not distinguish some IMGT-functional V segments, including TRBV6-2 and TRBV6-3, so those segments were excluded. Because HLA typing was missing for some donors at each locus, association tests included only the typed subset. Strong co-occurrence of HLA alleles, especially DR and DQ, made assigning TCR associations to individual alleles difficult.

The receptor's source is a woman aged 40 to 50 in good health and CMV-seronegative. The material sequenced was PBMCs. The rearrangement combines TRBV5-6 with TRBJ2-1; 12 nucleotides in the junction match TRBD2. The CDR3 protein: CASSFLAGGVRYNEQFF. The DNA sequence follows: TGTGCCAGCAGCTTTCTAGCGGGGGGGGTTCGTTACAATGAGCAGTTCTTC.